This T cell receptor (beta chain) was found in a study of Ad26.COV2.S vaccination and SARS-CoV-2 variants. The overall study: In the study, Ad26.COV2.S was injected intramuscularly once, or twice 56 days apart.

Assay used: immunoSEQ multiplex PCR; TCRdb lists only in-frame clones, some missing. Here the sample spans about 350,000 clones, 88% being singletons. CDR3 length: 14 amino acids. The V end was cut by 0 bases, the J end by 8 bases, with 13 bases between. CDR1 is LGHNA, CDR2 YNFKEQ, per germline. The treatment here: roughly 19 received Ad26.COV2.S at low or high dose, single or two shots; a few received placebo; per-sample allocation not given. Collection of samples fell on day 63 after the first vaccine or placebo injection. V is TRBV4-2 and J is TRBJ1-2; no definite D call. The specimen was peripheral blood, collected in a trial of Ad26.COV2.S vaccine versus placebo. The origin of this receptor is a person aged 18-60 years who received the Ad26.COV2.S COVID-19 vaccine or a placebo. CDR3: CASSQDRSSRGYTF. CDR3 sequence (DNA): TGTGCCAGCAGCCAAGATAGATCGTCAAGGGGCTACACCTTC.